This paragraph reports one T cell receptor (beta chain). Its antigen has not been determined. No quality values exist for individual bases; no much larger clone is one base distant. The sample belongs to a study of T cells after yellow fever vaccination (dated by TCRdb to between 2018 and 2021). Regarding the complete study: The SMART-Seq v4 Ultra Low Input RNA kit was used to prepare libraries from fractions with low cell numbers. To follow T-cell clones before and after both primary and booster YFV17D yellow fever vaccination, bulk TCR alpha and beta repertoires underwent longitudinal sequencing. Two healthy male donors, one aged 18 to 30 and one aged 30 to 40 years, made up the cohort. Blood was collected at multiple timepoints before and after primary and secondary immunization, and bulk PBMC replicates and cell subsets were isolated.

The treatment or condition tag for this specimen amounts to: live attenuated yellow fever vaccine strain. A standard Ficoll-Paque protocol was used to isolate PBMCs from peripheral blood. Dynabeads CD4 and CD8 positive selection kits were used to isolate the CD4 and CD8 T-cell fractions. RNA was extracted with TriZol from bulk PBMCs, CD4 and CD8 fractions, and dextramer-positive and dextramer-negative fractions. TCR cDNA was made using 5'RACE template switching, a step that added a universal primer site and unique molecular identifiers. Priming for cDNA synthesis came from both the TCR alpha and TCR beta constant segments. Libraries were amplified in two PCR steps, with sample barcodes and sequencing adapters added in the second step. Sequencing of libraries was performed on Illumina HiSeq 2500 (2x100 bp) or NovaSeq (2x150 bp). Under the source paper's analysis protocol: MIGEC was used to demultiplex reads and collapse the reads into UMI consensus sequences, and MiXCR was used for V(D)J alignment. Clonotypes responding to the vaccine were identified with edgeR on replicate PBMC samples, with the criteria of FDR below 0.01 and a log2 fold change above 5 up to day 15. Bulk clonotypes were assigned CD4 or CD8 identity according to which sequenced CD4 or CD8 repertoire held them at higher abundance. TCRdb ran its own pipeline on the public reads, namely fastp trimming at Q25 and MiXCR clone calling, and kept in-frame beta chains. Every distinct CDR3 protein forms one entry, paired with its most common genes and DNA. The authors' filters were not applied to this entry. The sample has 200,000 or so distinct CDR3 sequences on record, 6% to 8% of them singletons. The ten top clones hold around 1.1% of the sample.

The CDR3 covers 14 residues, taking in both the cysteine and the phenylalanine. Here the CDR3 DNA is all that survives: 42 bases in frame from base 1. The germline V gene (reference sequence) supplies CDR1 SEHNR and CDR2 FQNEAQ. Compared with germline, V lacks 1 base and J lacks 10 bases; bases without a gene match: 5. Study-wide conclusions, independent of this receptor: Computational filtering was needed because FACS-sorted repertoires could contain abundant contaminating clonotypes from the bulk population. Because the study included only two donors, the extent to which the findings can be generalized is limited. Most clones expanded after primary vaccination were re-detected after the booster (almost 97% of CD4 and about nine tenths of CD8), suggesting broad memory maintenance. A small share of clonotypes occurred in both CD4 and CD8 compartments, likely arising from convergent recombination. The secondary T-cell response was found to be weaker but faster than the primary response, with a peak reached on day 5 rather than on day 15.

This sequence uses TRBV7-9 and TRBJ2-1, with TRBD1 identical over 9 junction bases. The sequence came from a man aged 25-40 years who received the YFV17D yellow fever vaccine. Sequencing was performed on CD4+ T cells sorted from PBMCs, taken on the day of the yellow fever booster vaccination. The CDR3 protein: CASSLEGTGNEQFF. The base sequence is TGTGCCAGCAGCTTAGAAGGGACAGGGAACGAGCAGTTCTTC.